Detailed here is one TCR beta chain. Its cognate antigen has yet to be identified. No much larger clonotype is one base removed from it; base qualities were not supplied. Synthesis of TCR cDNA relied on 5'RACE template switching, a step that introduced a universal primer site along with unique molecular identifiers. cDNA synthesis was primed from both the TCR alpha and TCR beta constant segments. Two PCR steps were used to amplify libraries, with sample barcodes and sequencing adapters being added in the second step. Sequencing of the libraries was done on either Illumina HiSeq 2500 (2x100 bp) or NovaSeq (2x150 bp). The original pipeline was this. MIGEC handled demultiplexing of reads and collapsing into UMI consensus sequences, while MiXCR performed V(D)J alignment. Vaccine-responding clonotypes were identified with edgeR using replicate PBMC samples, with FDR below 0.01 and a log2 fold change above 5 up to day 15 being required. CD4 or CD8 identity was assigned to each bulk clonotype according to whether the clonotype was present at higher abundance in the sequenced CD4 repertoire or the sequenced CD8 repertoire. TCRdb's own reprocessing of the public reads used fastp at Q25 and MiXCR and kept productive beta chains. CDR3 protein sequences are deduplicated, and each keeps its most common genes and DNA. It is TCRdb's table, rather than the study itself, that gives the V and J calls and clone size. Across this sample there are 500,000 to 700,000 distinct CDR3 sequences, with 15% to 20% seen only once. The ten largest clones capture approximately 15% of the sample.

This record comes from a study of T cells after yellow fever vaccination (dated by TCRdb to between 2019 and 2020). For the wider study: Libraries from fractions with low cell numbers were prepared with the SMART-Seq v4 Ultra Low Input RNA kit. Blood samples were taken at several timepoints before and after primary and secondary immunization, and bulk PBMC replicates and cell subsets were isolated. To follow T-cell clones before and after primary and booster YFV17D yellow fever vaccination, bulk TCR alpha and beta repertoires were sequenced over time. Two healthy male donors, one aged 18 to 29 and one aged 30 to 39 years, were included in the cohort. Overall study outcomes, separate from this receptor: The study included only a couple of donors, which limits how far the findings can be generalized. Because abundant contaminating clonotypes from the bulk population could be contained in FACS-sorted repertoires, computational filtering was required. Most clones expanded after primary vaccination were re-detected after the booster (around 96% of CD4 and around 86% of CD8), suggesting broad memory maintenance. The secondary T-cell response was weaker than the primary response but faster, peaking on day 5 instead of day 15. A small fraction of clonotypes appeared in both the CD4 and CD8 compartments, likely as a result of convergent recombination.

This specimen's treatment or condition label, interpreted: live attenuated yellow fever vaccine strain. At each blood-draw timepoint, two biological replicates of bulk PBMCs were obtained. PBMCs were isolated from peripheral blood using a standard Ficoll-Paque protocol. TriZol was used to extract RNA from bulk PBMCs, from CD4 and CD8 fractions, and from dextramer-positive and dextramer-negative fractions. The CDR3 runs 14 amino acids, cysteine and phenylalanine included. Only CDR3 DNA remains: 42 bases, in frame from the first base. CDR1 is given as LGHNT and CDR2 as FRNRAP, both from the germline V gene. Between the V and J ends, shortened by 2 bases and 12 bases respectively, the junction contains 17 bases.

The clonotype was recovered from a man younger than 45 who received the YFV17D yellow fever vaccine. Here the sequenced sample was PBMCs, taken 15 days after the yellow fever booster vaccination. The V and J segments used are TRBV12-5 and TRBJ2-1; TRBD1 is possibly the D segment (5 matching bases). This receptor carries the CDR3 CASGLPGQPVGQFF. The base sequence is TGTGCTAGTGGTTTGCCAGGACAACCGGTCGGGCAGTTCTTC.